The 19 T cell receptor beta chains in this list originate from one sample, sequenced in a study of spatial heterogeneity in lung cancer. TCRdb ran MiXCR on the 5' RACE reads and lists one entry per CDR3 protein. This table has approximately 15,000 distinct CDR3 sequences, roughly 4% appearing once. As to time point: sample taken at primary tumor resection. The source was normal lung tissue next to the tumor, collected at surgery. The receptors stem from a male donor with early-stage non-small cell lung cancer.

This clonotype has at least ten counts. The size of this beta chain means little, since it is a stray read in a library made for alpha chains. V and J are TRBV12-2 and TRBJ2-3; the listed D gene, TRBD2, was not tested against the DNA. TRBV12-2 corresponds to a pseudogene. This CDR3 is built from 16 residues. CDR3 sequence reads: CASRARLAGSTDTQYF. The DNA of the CDR3 is TGTGCAAGTCGCGCCAGACTAGCGGGAAGCACAGATACGCAGTATTTT.

This clonotype was counted many times. This beta chain is an off-target read within a library intended for alpha chains, so its frequency means little. The chain uses TRBV7-2 and TRBJ2-3, with 9 bases fitting TRBD2. The junction had 4 bases not matched to a gene; V was cut back by 2 bases and J by 4 bases. This CDR3 spans 15 amino acids. CDR1 SGHTA and CDR2 FQGNSA come from the germline V gene. In DNA, the CDR3 is TGTGCCAGCAGCTTATCGGCGGGAGGGGCAGATACGCAGTATTTT. Protein sequence: CASSLSAGGADTQYF.

This clonotype was recorded many times. Since the library was made to target alpha chains, this beta chain is a stray read and its abundance is not meaningful. This chain connects TRBV4-3 to TRBJ2-3; 10 bases are shared with TRBD1. Germline CDR1 reads LGHNA; CDR2 reads YSLEER. The CDR3 spans 17 residues. The ends lost 1 base at V and 4 bases at J; junction bases unmatched: 8. Here the CDR3 DNA reads TGCGCCAGCAGCCAAGCCCCCGGGACAGGGGTAGCAGATACGCAGTATTTT. Translation gives CASSQAPGTGVADTQYF.

Notes on this clonotype: The size of this beta chain means little, since it is a stray read in a library made for alpha chains. The chain carries TRBV11-3 and TRBJ2-7; no definite D call. Germline CDR1 is SGHNT and CDR2 is YENEEA. The V gene lost 5 bases and the J gene lost 3 bases, with 5 bases spanning the gap. The CDR3 contains 11 residues. The CDR3 is CASSLYYEQYF. CDR3 nucleotide sequence: TGTGCCAGCAGCCTCTACTACGAGCAGTACTTC.

This clonotype is medium-sized (0.01 to 0.1%) by share. This beta chain represents an off-target read in a library built for alpha chains; its size is of limited meaning. The genes are TRBV5-1 and TRBJ2-3; TRBD2 aligns across 9 bases. The V segment lost 0 bases and the J segment 4 bases; nucleotides outside the gene matches: 3. The length of the CDR3 is 15 residues. Germline V gene sequence: CDR1 SGHRS, CDR2 YFSETQ. CDR3 loop: CASSLGGRAADTQYF. The CDR3 DNA follows: TGCGCCAGCAGCTTGGGCGGGAGGGCCGCAGATACGCAGTATTTT.

This clonotype appeared many times. Within a library made for alpha chains, this beta chain is off target, and its count is uninformative. V gene TRBV15 combines with J gene TRBJ1-2; D ambiguous. The germline V and J ends were trimmed by 1 base and 2 bases, with 8 bases remaining between them. The CDR3 spans 14 residues. The germline gives CDR1 LNHNV, CDR2 YYDKDF (reference sequence). CDR3 loop: CATSRGFYNYGYTF. The CDR3 DNA sequence: TGTGCCACCAGCAGAGGCTTCTACAACTATGGCTACACCTTC.

This clonotype is deemed medium-sized. The library was built for alpha chains, so this beta chain is an off-target read and its size means little. The chain has TRBV29-1 and TRBJ2-3; 9 nucleotides align to TRBD1. This CDR3 spans 18 amino acids. The junction had 14 bases not matched to a gene; V was cut back by 3 bases and J by 1 base. Germline values: CDR1 SQVTM, CDR2 ANQGSEA. CDR3 residues: CSVDKLVPGQGGTDTQYF. CDR3 in DNA: TGCAGCGTTGACAAACTGGTCCCGGGACAGGGAGGCACAGATACGCAGTATTTT.

By its share, this clonotype is medium-sized. This beta chain appears as a stray read in a library generated for alpha chains; its size is not informative. The rearrangement links TRBV6-2 or TRBV6-3 to TRBJ2-7; 9 nucleotides agree with TRBD2. The CDR3 contains 16 residues. Per germline, CDR1 MNHEY and CDR2 SVGEGT. V trimming: 0 bases; J trimming: 2 bases; junction bases outside the gene matches: 5. The CDR3 spells CASSYSSGGLPYEQYF. The CDR3 bases are TGTGCCAGCAGTTACTCGAGCGGGGGGCTCCCCTACGAGCAGTACTTC.

This clonotype was recorded many times. This beta chain was picked up by a library intended for alpha chains and is off target, so its count carries little meaning. The V gene is TRBV7-9, the J gene TRBJ2-7; the D is unclear. From germline, CDR1 is SEHNR and CDR2 FQNEAQ (reference sequence). This CDR3 has 13 amino acids. V shed 0 bases and J shed 0 bases, with 3 bases lying between them. Here the CDR3 reads CASSLAGSYEQYF. CDR3 sequence (DNA): TGTGCCAGCAGCTTAGCAGGCTCCTACGAGCAGTACTTC.

The table lists this clonotype with many counts. This beta chain appears as a stray read in a library generated for alpha chains; its size is not informative. The V and J genes are TRBV5-1 and TRBJ2-3; D possibly corresponds to TRBD2 (6 bases). CDR1 is SGHRS and CDR2 is YFSETQ in the germline V gene. Trimming shortened V by 0 bases and J by 0 bases, and 11 bases separated the two germline ends. This CDR3 region has 16 residues. CDR3 loop: CASSLGDFGSTDTQYF. In DNA, the CDR3 is TGCGCCAGCAGCTTGGGGGACTTCGGAAGCACAGATACGCAGTATTTT.

This clonotype was detected only a few times. Little can be read into the size of this beta chain, an off-target read in a library designed for alpha chains. V is TRBV12-3 or TRBV12-4 and J is TRBJ2-3; 7 positions match TRBD2. J was trimmed by 0 bases and V by 6 bases; bases with no gene match: 6. The CDR3 contains 15 residues. CDR3 sequence: CASSPLAESTDTQYF. CDR3 in DNA: TGTGCCAGCAGCCCTCTAGCGGAAAGCACAGATACGCAGTATTTT.

This clonotype is judged medium-sized. This beta chain was picked up by a library intended for alpha chains and is off target, so its count carries little meaning. The chain recombines TRBV11-3 with TRBJ1-4; 11 bases map to TRBD1. The germline V gene encodes CDR1 SGHNT and CDR2 YENEEA. Unmatched junction bases numbered 3, after V lost 5 bases and J lost 7 bases. This CDR3 is 14 amino acids long. This chain's CDR3 is CASSPGTGGEKLFF. Written as DNA, the CDR3 is TGTGCCAGCAGCCCCGGGACAGGGGGTGAAAAACTGTTTTTT.

This clonotype was picked up many times. The library was designed around alpha chains, so this beta chain is a stray read whose abundance carries little weight. As DNA, the CDR3 is TGCGCCAGCAGCCAAGGACAGCTGGGGGGCAACACTGAAGCTTTCTTT. The encoded protein is CASSQGQLGGNTEAFF. The chain has TRBV5-1 and TRBJ1-1; D perhaps matches TRBD1 (6 bases). The CDR3 covers 16 residues. Germline V CDR1 and CDR2: SGHRS, YFSETQ. V lost 4 bases and J 2 bases, leaving 18 bases between the germline ends. The complete variable domain, with remaining parts taken from reference TRBV5-1 and TRBJ1-1, reads KAGVTQTPRYLIKTRGQQVTLSCSPISGHRSVSWYQQTPGQGLQFLFEYFSETQRNKGNFPGRFSGRQFSNSRSEMNVSTLELGDSALYLCASSQGQLGGNTEAFFGQGTRLTVV.

This clonotype was seen ten or more times. This beta chain turned up in a library designed for alpha chains; as an off-target read, its abundance says little. This sequence joins TRBV11-1 and TRBJ2-7, with D possibly called TRBD1 or TRBD2 (5 bases each). V lost 3 bases and J lost 4, with 10 bases in between. CDR3 length: 13 amino acids. Germline CDR1 SGHAT, CDR2 FQDESV (reference sequence). The CDR3 DNA follows: TGTGCCAGCAGCTTGGGACCATCTTACGAGCAGTACTTC. This translates into CASSLGPSYEQYF.

This clonotype was found many times. This beta chain appears as a stray read in a library generated for alpha chains; its size is not informative. The chain uses TRBV6-2 or TRBV6-3 and TRBJ1-1, with TRBD1 as a possible D gene (5 bases). This CDR3 contains 13 residues. V lost 2 bases and J 5 bases, leaving 9 bases between the germline ends. CDR1 is MNHEY, CDR2 SVGEGT, per germline. The CDR3 region is CASSYQGETEAFF. The CDR3 DNA follows: TGTGCCAGCAGTTACCAGGGTGAAACTGAAGCTTTCTTT.

This clonotype was picked up many times. The library was built for alpha chains, so this beta chain is an off-target read and its size means little. The gene calls are TRBV29-1 and TRBJ2-1; possible D gene TRBD2, 5 bases. V was trimmed by 7 bases and J by 8 bases, leaving 24 bases between them. This CDR3 region has 15 residues. In germline, CDR1 is SQVTM, CDR2 ANQGSEA. The CDR3 region is CSARGAELGNYEQFF. The CDR3 DNA sequence: TGCAGCGCCAGAGGAGCGGAGCTGGGGAATTATGAGCAGTTCTTC.

This clonotype appeared many times. This beta chain is an unintended read in a library built for alpha chains; its size means little. The chain couples TRBV7-2 to TRBJ2-1; 7 bases fit TRBD2. V lost 6 bases, J lost 2 bases, and 13 bases stayed unmatched. The CDR3 totals 17 residues. Looked up from germline, CDR1 is SGHTA and CDR2 is FQGNSA. This CDR3 reads CASSLKGGYGTYNEQFF. DNA for the CDR3: TGTGCCAGCAGTCTAAAGGGAGGGTATGGGACCTACAATGAGCAGTTCTTC.

In regard to this clonotype: Because this beta chain is a stray read in a library intended to capture alpha chains, its abundance should not be given much weight. The CDR3 region has the DNA TGTGCCAGCAGTTACTCGCGGACCTCCAAAGCTTTCTTT. This sequence encodes CASSYSRTSKAFF. The rearrangement joins TRBV6-5 to TRBJ1-1; D remains ambiguous. CDR3 length equals 13 residues. Trimming cost V 0 bases and J 9 bases, with 11 bases left between them. Germline V gene sequence: CDR1 MNHEY, CDR2 SVGAGI.

Many counts were recorded for this clonotype. A library made for alpha chains picked up this beta chain off target, so its size means little. The gene calls are TRBV12-3 or TRBV12-4 and TRBJ2-2; D unclear. V shed 4 bases and J shed 2 bases, with 11 bases lying between them. The CDR3 spans 15 residues. CDR3 coding DNA: TGTGCCAGCAGTTCCCCTTACCTCAACACCGGGGAGCTGTTTTTT. The encoded protein is CASSSPYLNTGELFF.